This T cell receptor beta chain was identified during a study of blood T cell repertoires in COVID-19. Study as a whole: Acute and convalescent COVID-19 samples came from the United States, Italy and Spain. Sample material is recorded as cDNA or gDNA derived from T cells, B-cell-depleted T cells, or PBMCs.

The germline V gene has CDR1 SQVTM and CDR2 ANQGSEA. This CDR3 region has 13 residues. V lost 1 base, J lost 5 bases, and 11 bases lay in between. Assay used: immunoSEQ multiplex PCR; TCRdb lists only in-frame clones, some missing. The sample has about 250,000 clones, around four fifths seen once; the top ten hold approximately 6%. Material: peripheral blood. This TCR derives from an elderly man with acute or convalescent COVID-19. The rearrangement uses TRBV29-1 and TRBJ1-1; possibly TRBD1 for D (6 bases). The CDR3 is CSVEGGGPTEAFF. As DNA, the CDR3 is TGCAGCGTTGAAGGCGGGGGGCCGACTGAAGCTTTCTTT.